This T cell receptor beta chain appears in the sequencing data of a study of cytomegalovirus exposure and HLA in healthy donors. Study-level points and caveats: Later analysis identified a missense DCLRE1C variant that was linked to TCR beta V- and J-gene trimming.

Amplification used 60 Vbeta primers and 13 Jbeta primers. Only in-frame clones appear in the TCRdb table, and some are missing; sequencing was by immunoSEQ multiplex PCR. The sample's table shows fewer than 200,000 clones. A word on this clone: What it binds is not known.

The CDR3 has 19 residues. CDR1 and CDR2 (germline): MGHRA, YSYEKL. J lost 0 bases, V lost 1 base, and 9 bases had no gene match. The source is a man aged 30 to 45 in good health and CMV-seronegative. The chain carries TRBV4-1 and TRBJ1-3, with TRBD1 matching 10 bases. Sequenced input: PBMCs. The CDR3 region is CASSQAGTGVFSSGNTIYF. The CDR3 bases are TGCGCCAGCAGCCAAGCCGGGACAGGGGTCTTCTCCTCTGGAAACACCATATATTTT.